This T cell receptor beta chain comes out of a study of T cell responses to AZD1222 COVID-19 vaccine. A note on this clone: Its specificity is not known.

The method was immunoSEQ multiplex PCR; TCRdb's version includes in-frame clones alone and lacks a portion of them. Here the sample spans 150,000 to 200,000 clones, more than 85% being singletons. Germline lookup yields CDR1 SGHRS and CDR2 YFSETQ. J gave up 16 bases and V 4 bases, and 20 bases lay outside the gene matches. The CDR3 sequence is 15 residues long. Study-wide results and caveats: As reported, nearly half of all spike-specific TCRs target variant regions that are unmutated. Dominant at 160-218 and 743-854, vaccine-associated CD4 TCRs also spanned spike.

Material: peripheral blood, obtained on day 0 of AZD1222 vaccination. This clonotype was obtained from an adult in good health. The rearrangement joins TRBV5-1 to TRBJ2-1, with 7 bases lining up with TRBD2. The CDR3 loop reads CASSPIRDQLGGEFF. For the CDR3, the DNA is TGCGCCAGCAGCCCCATCCGGGACCAATTGGGGGGGGAATTCTTC.